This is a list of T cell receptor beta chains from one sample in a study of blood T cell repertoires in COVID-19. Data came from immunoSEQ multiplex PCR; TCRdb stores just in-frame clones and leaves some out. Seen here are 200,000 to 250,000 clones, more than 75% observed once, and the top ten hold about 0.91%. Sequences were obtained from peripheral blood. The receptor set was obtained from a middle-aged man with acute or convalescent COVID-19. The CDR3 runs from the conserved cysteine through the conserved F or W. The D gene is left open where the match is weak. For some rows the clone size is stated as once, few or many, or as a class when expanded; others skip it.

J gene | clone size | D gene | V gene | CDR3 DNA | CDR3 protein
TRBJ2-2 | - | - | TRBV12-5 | TGTGCTAGTGGTTTGGGGAGCGGCACAACGCATCCCGGGGAGCTGTTTTTT | CASGLGSGTTHPGELFF
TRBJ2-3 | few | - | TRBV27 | TGTGCCAGCAGTCGAGGGGGTGGCACAGATACGCAGTATTTT | CASSRGGGTDTQYF
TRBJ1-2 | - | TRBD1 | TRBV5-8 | TGTGCCAGCAGCACCTACCGACAGGGGGCAGGAAAGGGCTACACCTTC | CASSTYRQGAGKGYTF
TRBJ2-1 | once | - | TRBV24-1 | TGTGCCACCAGTGAGGAGGGACGAAGGGGCGGAGGCAATGAGCAGTTCTTC | CATSEEGRRGGGNEQFF
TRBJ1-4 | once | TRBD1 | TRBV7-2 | TGTGCCAGCAGCCAAACAGGGGACCTACGAGAAAAACTGTTTTTT | CASSQTGDLREKLFF
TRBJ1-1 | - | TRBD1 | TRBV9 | TGTGCCAGCAGCGTAGGGACAGGGAAGGACAACACTGAAGCTTTCTTT | CASSVGTGKDNTEAFF
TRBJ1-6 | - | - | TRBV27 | TGTGCCAGCACCCGCCGGTTGACAGATAATTCACCCCTCCACTTT | CASTRRLTDNSPLHF
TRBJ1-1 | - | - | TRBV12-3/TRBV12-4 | TGTGCCAGCAGTTTGTCGCGGGCTGAAGCTTTCTTT | CASSLSRAEAFF
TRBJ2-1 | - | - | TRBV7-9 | TGTGCCAGCAGCTTCAGGGTTAGCTCCTACAATGAGCAGTTCTTC | CASSFRVSSYNEQFF
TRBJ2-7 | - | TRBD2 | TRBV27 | TGTGCCAGCAGTTTATTCCCCAGCGGGGCCTACGAGCAGTACTTC | CASSLFPSGAYEQYF
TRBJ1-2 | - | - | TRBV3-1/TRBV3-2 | TGTGCCAGCAGCCAAGATTTGCTAGCTAACTATGGCTACACCTTC | CASSQDLLANYGYTF
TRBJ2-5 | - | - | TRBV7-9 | TGTGCCAGCAGCTTAGGGACTCCGAGTGCGGAGACCCAGTACTTC | CASSLGTPSAETQYF
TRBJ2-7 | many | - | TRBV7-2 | TGTGCCAGCAGCTTCTTGACAGCCTACGAGCAGTACTTC | CASSFLTAYEQYF
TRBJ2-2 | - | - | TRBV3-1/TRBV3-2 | TGTGCCAGCAGCCATGGACACCCCAGTGTTACAAACACCGGGGAGCTGTTTTTT | CASSHGHPSVTNTGELFF
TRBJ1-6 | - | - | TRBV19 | TGTGCCAGTAGTATAGAGGGGGCGTTGGATTCACCCCTCCACTTT | CASSIEGALDSPLHF
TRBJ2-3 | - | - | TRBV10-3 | TGTGCCATCAGTGGCTTGCAGGGGGGTATCTCAGATACGCAGTATTTT | CAISGLQGGISDTQYF
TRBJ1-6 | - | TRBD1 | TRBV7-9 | TGTGCCAGCAGCCCCGGGGCAGGGGGCGTGAATTCACCCCTCCACTTT | CASSPGAGGVNSPLHF
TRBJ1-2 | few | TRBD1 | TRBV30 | TGTGCCTGGAGCCCCGGGACAGGGGGGTCTGGCACCTTC | CAWSPGTGGSGTF
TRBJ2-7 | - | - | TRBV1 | TGCACCAGCAGCCCCCCCGAACAGGGGGGGTACTACGAGCAGTACTTC | CTSSPPEQGGYYEQYF
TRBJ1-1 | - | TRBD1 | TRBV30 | TGTGCCGGACAGGGGCCTGGGGAAGCTTTCTTT | CAGQGPGEAFF
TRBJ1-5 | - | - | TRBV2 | TGTGCCAGCAGTCGACAGTGGAATCAGCCCCAGCATTTT | CASSRQWNQPQHF
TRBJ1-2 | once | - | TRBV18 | TGTGCCAGCTCACCACTTGGAGGGGATTCGGTTTCGTATGGCTACACCTTC | CASSPLGGDSVSYGYTF
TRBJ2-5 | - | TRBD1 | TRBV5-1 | TGCGCCAGCAGCTCGCGGACAGGGACCCAAGAGACCCAGTACTTC | CASSSRTGTQETQYF
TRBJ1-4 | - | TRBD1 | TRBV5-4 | TGTGCCAGCAGCATCGGGACAGGGGGCGCGGGTGAAAAACTGTTTTTT | CASSIGTGGAGEKLFF
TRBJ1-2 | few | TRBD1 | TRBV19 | TGTGCCACCCAGCCGGGACAGGATAACTATGGCTACACCTTC | CATQPGQDNYGYTF
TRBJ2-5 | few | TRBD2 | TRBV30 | TGTGCCTGGGAGGGAGGGTTCCAAGAGACCCAGTACTTC | CAWEGGFQETQYF
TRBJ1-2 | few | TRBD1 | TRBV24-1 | TGTGCCACCAGTGATTGGACAGGGAATGGCTACACCTTC | CATSDWTGNGYTF
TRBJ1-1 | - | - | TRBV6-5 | TGTGCCAGCAGTTACAGAGACACCTACGGAACTGAAGCTTTCTTT | CASSYRDTYGTEAFF
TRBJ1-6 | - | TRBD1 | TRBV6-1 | TGTGCCAGCAGTGACGGGACAGGCTGGTCACCCCTCCACTTT | CASSDGTGWSPLHF
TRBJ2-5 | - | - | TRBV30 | TGTGCCTGGAGTGTGGGGCTCCAAGAGACCCAGTACTTC | CAWSVGLQETQYF
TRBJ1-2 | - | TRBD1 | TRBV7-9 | TGTGCCAGCAGCACCATACAGGGGGCGAGTGGCTACACCTTC | CASSTIQGASGYTF
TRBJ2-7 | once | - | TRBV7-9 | TGTGCCAGTGTGGACAACTCCTACGAGCAGTACTTC | CASVDNSYEQYF